Listed below are T cell receptor beta chains from one sample, sequenced in a study of shared clonotypes between healthy human individuals. Profiled with immunoSEQ multiplex PCR; TCRdb holds only in-frame clones, not every one. Of over a million clones listed, more than 65% were seen once; the top ten hold roughly 1.5%. Sample: memory CD4+ T cells sorted from blood. The receptors stem from a man aged 18 to 29 in good health. CDR3s include the opening cysteine and the closing phenylalanine or tryptophan. D genes are given only for firm matches. Expanded clones get a size class; other rows say once, few or many, or leave the size out.

V: TRBV2; J: TRBJ2-1; D: TRBD2; size: .; DNA: TGTGCCAGCAGTCCCCTAGCGGAACTCTCCTACAATGAGCAGTTCTTC; CDR3: CASSPLAELSYNEQFF
V: TRBV5-1; J: TRBJ1-6; D: TRBD1; size: .; DNA: TGCGCCAGCAGTACGGGACAGCTAAACTATAATTCACCCCTCCACTTT; CDR3: CASSTGQLNYNSPLHF
V: TRBV28; J: TRBJ2-7; D: TRBD1; size: once; DNA: TGTGCCAGCGGAACTGGACAGGGTTATTACGAGCAGTACTTC; CDR3: CASGTGQGYYEQYF
V: TRBV7-2; J: TRBJ2-1; D: .; size: .; DNA: TGTGCCAGCAGCCCCACTAGAATCCAAAACGATGAGCAGTTCTTC; CDR3: CASSPTRIQNDEQFF
V: TRBV18; J: TRBJ1-6; D: .; size: many; DNA: TGTGCCAGCTCACCACCCGGGCGGGCAGGAGTGGATTCACCCCTCCACTTT; CDR3: CASSPPGRAGVDSPLHF
V: TRBV12-1; J: TRBJ2-1; D: .; size: .; DNA: TGTGCCAGCAGCTTTCCGGGATTACCGACTAGCTCCTACAATGAGCAGTTCTTC; CDR3: CASSFPGLPTSSYNEQFF
V: TRBV18; J: TRBJ1-5; D: .; size: .; DNA: TGTGCCAGCTCACGCGATAGCAATCAGCCCCAGCATTTT; CDR3: CASSRDSNQPQHF
V: TRBV6-1; J: TRBJ1-6; D: .; size: .; DNA: TGTGCCAGCAGTGGAACCCTAAGACAGTCAATATTATATTCACCCCTCCACTTT; CDR3: CASSGTLRQSILYSPLHF
V: TRBV7-6; J: TRBJ2-7; D: .; size: .; DNA: TGTGCCAGCAGCTTAATTTCCAGCGCTAGCTCCTACGAGCAGTACTTC; CDR3: CASSLISSASSYEQYF
V: TRBV6-5; J: TRBJ1-2; D: TRBD1; size: few; DNA: TGTGCCAGCAGTCAGACAGGGTATGGCTACACCTTC; CDR3: CASSQTGYGYTF
V: TRBV7-3; J: TRBJ2-6; D: TRBD2; size: .; DNA: TGTGCCAGCAGTAAAACTAGCGCTGGGGCCAACGTCCTGACTTTC; CDR3: CASSKTSAGANVLTF
V: TRBV2; J: TRBJ1-4; D: .; size: .; DNA: TGTGCCAGCAGCGCAGACAGCCCGAAAGGGGAAAAACTGTTTTTT; CDR3: CASSADSPKGEKLFF
V: TRBV10-3; J: TRBJ2-3; D: TRBD1; size: .; DNA: TGTGCCACCGCGGGACAGGGGATGGATACGCAGTATTTT; CDR3: CATAGQGMDTQYF
V: TRBV29-1; J: TRBJ2-4; D: TRBD2; size: few; DNA: TGCAGCGTTTCCGGGACTAGCGGGCCACTAGCCAAAAACATTCAGTACTTC; CDR3: CSVSGTSGPLAKNIQYF
V: TRBV6-1; J: TRBJ1-1; D: TRBD1; size: .; DNA: TGTGCCAGCAGTGAAGTGGGACAGGGGTGGGCTGAAGCTTTCTTT; CDR3: CASSEVGQGWAEAFF
V: TRBV30; J: TRBJ2-7; D: TRBD1; size: many; DNA: TGTGCCTGGAGTGTACGGGGGACAGGGACTGGGGAGCAGTACTTC; CDR3: CAWSVRGTGTGEQYF
V: TRBV2; J: TRBJ2-3; D: TRBD2; size: few; DNA: TGTGCCAGCAGTGTAGCCCCCGGGGGGGCTGCAGATACGCAGTATTTT; CDR3: CASSVAPGGAADTQYF
V: TRBV9; J: TRBJ1-3; D: .; size: .; DNA: TGTGCCAGCAGCCGGGACGGGGGAGCTGCTGGAAACACCATATATTTT; CDR3: CASSRDGGAAGNTIYF
V: TRBV2; J: TRBJ2-1; D: .; size: .; DNA: TGTGCCAGCAGTGAAAAAATGGACTGGGAGCAGTTCTTC; CDR3: CASSEKMDWEQFF
V: TRBV11-2; J: TRBJ1-1; D: TRBD1; size: .; DNA: TGTGCCAGCAGAAACGACAGGGTGAACACTGAAGCTTTCTTT; CDR3: CASRNDRVNTEAFF
V: TRBV7-3; J: TRBJ1-1; D: TRBD1; size: .; DNA: TGTGCCAGCAGCCCAACAGGGGCCGCTGGAGCTTTCTTT; CDR3: CASSPTGAAGAFF
V: TRBV5-6; J: TRBJ2-5; D: .; size: .; DNA: TGTGCCAGCAGCTTACGGGACTCCTCGGAGACCCAGTACTTC; CDR3: CASSLRDSSETQYF
V: TRBV30; J: TRBJ1-2; D: .; size: few; DNA: TGTGCCGGACAGCGAGACTATGGCTACACCTTC; CDR3: CAGQRDYGYTF
V: TRBV21-1; J: TRBJ2-7; D: .; size: .; DNA: TGTGCCAGCCCCGTGCGGTCCTACGAGCAGTACTTC; CDR3: CASPVRSYEQYF
V: TRBV25-1; J: TRBJ2-3; D: TRBD2; size: .; DNA: TGTGCCAGCAGTGAAGGGCTAGCGGGAAGGACAGATACGCAGTATTTT; CDR3: CASSEGLAGRTDTQYF
V: TRBV4-2; J: TRBJ1-1; D: .; size: .; DNA: TGTGCCAGCAGCCCCAATGCGAGGCTGAGCACTGAAGCTTTCTTT; CDR3: CASSPNARLSTEAFF
V: TRBV5-1; J: TRBJ2-7; D: .; size: .; DNA: TGCGCCAGCAGCTTTCCTAGTGCCGACGAGCAGTACTTC; CDR3: CASSFPSADEQYF
V: TRBV7-3; J: TRBJ2-2; D: .; size: .; DNA: TGTGCCAGCAGCTTAATGCGGAACACCGGGGAGCTGTTTTTT; CDR3: CASSLMRNTGELFF
V: TRBV6-1; J: TRBJ2-1; D: TRBD1; size: .; DNA: TGTGCCAGCATCGAAGACAGGGCGTCCTACAATGAGCAGTTCTTC; CDR3: CASIEDRASYNEQFF
V: TRBV5-8; J: TRBJ1-1; D: .; size: .; DNA: TGTGCCAGCAGCTTCCGGGCAAGAGCTTTCTTT; CDR3: CASSFRARAFF
V: TRBV27; J: TRBJ2-3; D: .; size: .; DNA: TGTGCCAGCAGTTTGCGTGGGGGACGGGCAGATACGCAGTATTTT; CDR3: CASSLRGGRADTQYF
V: TRBV6-1; J: TRBJ1-3; D: .; size: .; DNA: TGTGCCAGCAGCGGAAGGGGTTTCGGTGGAAACACCATATATTTT; CDR3: CASSGRGFGGNTIYF
V: TRBV7-9; J: TRBJ2-5; D: .; size: .; DNA: TGTGCCAGCAGCACGAACTACCAAGAGACCCAGTACTTC; CDR3: CASSTNYQETQYF
V: TRBV4-1; J: TRBJ1-6; D: TRBD1; size: .; DNA: TGCGCCAGCAGCCAGACACAGGGGGCTTCCTATAATTCACCCCTCCACTTT; CDR3: CASSQTQGASYNSPLHF
V: TRBV28; J: TRBJ2-7; D: TRBD1; size: .; DNA: TGTGCCAGCAACCGGGACAGGACAATGTGGGAGCAGTACTTC; CDR3: CASNRDRTMWEQYF
V: TRBV18; J: TRBJ1-2; D: .; size: .; DNA: TGTGCCAGCTCACCACCGAACGGTGGTAACTATGGCTACACCTTC; CDR3: CASSPPNGGNYGYTF
V: TRBV5-1; J: TRBJ2-5; D: TRBD2; size: .; DNA: TGCGCCAGCAGCTTGCTCGTAGCGGGGGGGCAGGAGACCCAGTACTTC; CDR3: CASSLLVAGGQETQYF
V: TRBV28; J: TRBJ2-4; D: .; size: .; DNA: TGTGCCAGCAGGGACACCGGGACTCCGTACTTC; CDR3: CASRDTGTPYF
V: TRBV30; J: TRBJ2-1; D: TRBD2; size: .; DNA: TGTGCCTGGGAAAGCGGGGGGGGTCATGAGCAGTTCTTC; CDR3: CAWESGGGHEQFF
V: TRBV19; J: TRBJ1-1; D: .; size: few; DNA: TGTGCCAGTAAGGAGCAGGGTGGTTTGAACACTGAAGCTTTCTTT; CDR3: CASKEQGGLNTEAFF
V: TRBV19; J: TRBJ2-5; D: .; size: .; DNA: TGTGCCAGTAGTCGCCAAGACAGGACGGTAGACCAGTACTTC; CDR3: CASSRQDRTVDQYF
V: TRBV7-2; J: TRBJ2-1; D: TRBD2; size: .; DNA: TGTGCCAGCAGCTTAGCGCTGGCTACTAGCGGCCTTTACAATGAGCAGTTCTTC; CDR3: CASSLALATSGLYNEQFF
V: TRBV11-1; J: TRBJ1-6; D: .; size: .; DNA: TGTGCCAGCAGCTCCTTGAGCTCCTATAATTCACCCCTCCACTTT; CDR3: CASSSLSSYNSPLHF
V: TRBV7-2; J: TRBJ2-7; D: TRBD2; size: .; DNA: TGTGCCAGCAGCCCAGGACTAGCGGGCGCTTTCTCCTACGAGCAGTACTTC; CDR3: CASSPGLAGAFSYEQYF
V: TRBV30; J: TRBJ2-6; D: .; size: .; DNA: TGTGCCTGGAGTTCGTGGGGGGCCAACGTCCTGACTTTC; CDR3: CAWSSWGANVLTF
V: TRBV5-6; J: TRBJ1-4; D: .; size: few; DNA: TGTGCCAGCAGCTGGGGGCTTTCCCAACCTCGAGAACTGTTTTTT; CDR3: CASSWGLSQPRELFF
V: TRBV5-5; J: TRBJ1-5; D: TRBD1; size: .; DNA: TGTGCCAGCATCGAGGGGACAGGAAGCAATCAGCCCCAGCATTTT; CDR3: CASIEGTGSNQPQHF
V: TRBV6-5; J: TRBJ2-7; D: TRBD1; size: .; DNA: TGTGCCAGCCGAAGAAGGACAGGGGATAGTAGCGAGCAGTACTTC; CDR3: CASRRRTGDSSEQYF
V: TRBV5-1; J: TRBJ2-7; D: TRBD2; size: .; DNA: TGCGCCAGCAGCCCCCCAAGCAGGACTAGCCGATCCTACGAGCAGTACTTC; CDR3: CASSPPSRTSRSYEQYF
V: TRBV10-3; J: TRBJ2-5; D: .; size: .; DNA: TGTGCCATCAGTGAGTTTTCGGCGGGGACCCAGTACTTC; CDR3: CAISEFSAGTQYF